This T cell receptor (beta chain) was captured by sequencing in a study of T cell repertoires in cytomegalovirus infection. Study-wide background: Matching HLA type and CMV infection were both indicated by public TCR beta signatures. Study findings and constraints: The ex vivo response was dominated by HLA-C-restricted CMV-specific TCR beta clonotypes. Of the TCR beta families, the public ones yielded a cumulative frequency that identified carriers of CMV plus the relevant HLA.

TCRdb passed the reads through MiXCR, listing each CDR3 protein once. The sample includes about 260,000 distinct CDR3 sequences, around 15% of them seen just once. The CDR3 runs to 16 residues. J lost 6 bases, V lost 7 bases, and 16 bases had no gene match. Germline V gene data show CDR1 as MDHEN and CDR2 as SYDVKM. This clonotype was picked up many times. The antigen remains undetermined. This receptor was obtained from a human donor in good health (CMV status not recorded). Some clones in this sample may be carry-over from other donors' samples. The V gene is TRBV28, the J gene TRBJ2-7, with TRBD2 identical over 9 bases. Sequencing input: PBMCs. This chain's CDR3 is CASNPGLALISLEQYF. In DNA form, the CDR3 reads TGTGCCAGCAATCCGGGACTAGCTCTAATCTCTCTCGAGCAGTACTTC.